The 14 T cell receptor beta chains in this list originate from one sample, sequenced in a study of glioma-infiltrating T cells. TCR alpha and beta CDR3 regions were amplified from RNA using iRepertoire nested multiplex PCR. TCRdb re-called the multiplex PCR reads with MiXCR, one entry per CDR3 protein. Of about 130,000 distinct CDR3 sequences listed, 24% are singletons. The sequencing sample was made of glioma tissue, nonneoplastic brain tissue, or PBMCs (not recorded which). These receptors were obtained from a human donor with low-grade glioma or glioblastoma, undergoing nonglioma brain surgery, or in good health (not recorded which).

Here the CDR3 DNA reads TGTGCCACCAGTGACCCGGGAGTCTCGGACTATGGCTACACCTTC. Translation: CATSDPGVSDYGYTF. The chain couples TRBV24-1 to TRBJ1-2; D unresolved. This CDR3 region has 15 residues. The germline CDR1 and CDR2 sequences are KGHDR and SFDVKD. Trimming took off 4 bases at V and 3 bases at J, with 14 bases between the two ends.

This chain uses TRBV19 with TRBJ1-2; no firm D call. This CDR3 contains 15 residues. The germline V and J ends were trimmed by 9 bases and 0 bases, with 17 bases remaining between them. Germline V gene data show CDR1 as LNHDA and CDR2 as SQIVND (reference sequence). CDR3 DNA: TGTGCCAGCCTCCCCCGGAGGGAAACTAACTATGGCTACACCTTC. This encodes CASLPRRETNYGYTF.

This clonotype was counted at least ten times. The chain employs TRBV7-9 and TRBJ2-5, with 7 bases fitting TRBD1. This CDR3 is 14 amino acids long. The V segment lost 5 bases and the J segment 2 bases; nucleotides outside the gene matches: 5. Per the germline V gene, CDR1 is SEHNR and CDR2 is FQNEAQ (reference sequence). The CDR3 reads CASSPVGQQETQYF. CDR3 coding DNA: TGTGCCAGCAGCCCAGTGGGACAGCAAGAGACCCAGTACTTC. Full variable domain (missing parts from reference TRBV7-9 and TRBJ2-5): DTGVSQNPRHKITKRGQNVTFRCDPISEHNRLYWYRQTLGQGPEFLTYFQNEAQLEKSRLLSDRFSAERPKGSFSTLEIQRTEQGDSAMYLCASSPVGQQETQYFGPGTRLLVL.

This clonotype was observed at least ten times. The rearrangement joins TRBV6-2 or TRBV6-3 to TRBJ2-1; TRBD2 agrees at 8 bases. The CDR3 consists of 13 residues. Losses at the gene ends were 1 base for V and 14 bases for J; bases not matched to a gene: 7. The germline V gene encodes CDR1 MNHEY and CDR2 SVGEGT. CDR3 in DNA: TGTGCCAGCAGTTACTTCCGCGGGACTAGTAAGTTCTTC. Amino acids: CASSYFRGTSKFF.

This clonotype was observed at least ten times. The chain combines TRBV2 with TRBJ2-3; D is perhaps TRBD1 or TRBD2 (5 bases each). The germline CDR1 and CDR2 sequences are SNHLY and FYNNEI. This CDR3 has 13 amino acids. V gave up 5 bases and J gave up 2 bases, with 8 bases separating them. CDR3 bases: TGTGCCAGCAGTTGGGACCACACAGATACGCAGTATTTT. This sequence encodes CASSWDHTDTQYF. The variable domain in full, completed from reference TRBV2 and TRBJ2-3, reads EPEVTQTPSHQVTQMGQEVILRCVPISNHLYFYWYRQILGQKVEFLVSFYNNEISEKSEIFDDQFSVERPDGSNFTLKIRSTKLEDSAMYFCASSWDHTDTQYFGPGTRLTVL.

The chain couples TRBV7-2 to TRBJ1-6; tentatively, D is TRBD1 (5 bases). The CDR3 sequence is 21 residues long. Per germline, CDR1 SGHTA and CDR2 FQGNSA. Trimming removed 2 bases from V and 8 bases from J, with 31 bases in between. DNA of the CDR3: TGTGCCAGCAGCTTATCGTTCCGACAAGTTCGAAGGGGCATGGTTGATTCACCCCTCCACTTT. It encodes CASSLSFRQVRRGMVDSPLHF.

The rearrangement links TRBV14 to TRBJ2-3; TRBD2 might be the D (5 bases). Per the germline V gene, CDR1 is SGHDN and CDR2 is FVKESK. V was pared by 0 bases and J by 0 bases, with 13 bases between. The CDR3 consists of 17 residues. CDR3 sequence reads: CASSQDSAEVSTDTQYF. The CDR3 bases are TGTGCCAGCAGCCAAGACTCGGCGGAGGTTAGCACAGATACGCAGTATTTT.

In its sample, this clonotype was seen a few times. One end of the junction is discordant with germline, which a read error may explain. The chain uses TRBV6-1 and TRBJ2-5; D is ambiguous. Germline V gene data show CDR1 as MNHNS and CDR2 as SASEGT. There are 14 residues in the CDR3. The CDR3 region is CASSARNNQETQYF. CDR3 DNA: TGCGCCAGCAGTGCGCGGAACAACCAAGAGACCCAGTACTTC.

The V gene is TRBV5-1, the J gene TRBJ2-1; no firm D call. CDR1 is SGHRS, CDR2 YFSETQ, per germline. V lost 1 base and J 8 bases, leaving 7 bases between the germline ends. CDR3 length: 12 amino acids. The CDR3 DNA is TGCGCCAGCAGCTTGAGTGACCATGAGCAGTTCTTC. Protein: CASSLSDHEQFF.

Only a few counts were recorded for this clonotype. The chain uses TRBV7-2 and TRBJ2-3; possibly TRBD1 for D (5 bases). The CDR3 is 15 residues long. CDR1 is SGHTA and CDR2 is FQGNSA in the germline V gene. V was shortened by 1 base and J by 2 bases, with 10 bases between the two germline ends. CDR3 region: CASSLVRVATDTQYF. In DNA form, the CDR3 reads TGTGCCAGCAGCTTAGTCAGGGTTGCCACAGATACGCAGTATTTT.

This clonotype has only a few counts. The chain links TRBV7-9 to TRBJ1-2; TRBD1 matches 8 bases. This CDR3 comprises 15 residues. The germline gives CDR1 SEHNR, CDR2 FQNEAQ (reference sequence). The V segment lost 5 bases and the J segment 12 bases; nucleotides outside the gene matches: 17. The CDR3 DNA reads TGTGCCAGCAGCCCTAGGGGCGCGACAGGGGTCGGCCACACCTTC. Residues: CASSPRGATGVGHTF.

On this clonotype: A junction boundary mismatches the germline segment, possibly from a read error. This chain connects TRBV2 to TRBJ1-1; 8 bases are shared with TRBD1. In germline, CDR1 is SNHLY, CDR2 FYNNEI. This CDR3 is 13 amino acids long. CDR3 DNA sequence: TGTGCCAGAGGGACAGGACGAGGAACTGAATCTTTCTTT. Translated, it gives CARGTGRGTESFF.

This clonotype was counted many times. The chain carries TRBV7-9 and TRBJ1-1, with D tentatively TRBD1 (5 bases). The ends were cut back, 5 bases at V and 4 bases at J, with 5 bases in the middle. CDR3 length: 11 residues. CDR1 and CDR2 (germline): SEHNR, FQNEAQ (reference sequence). The CDR3 loop reads CASSGGTEAFF. In DNA form, the CDR3 reads TGTGCCAGCAGCGGGGGCACTGAAGCTTTCTTT.

A few counts support this clonotype. The rearrangement links TRBV24-1 to TRBJ2-3; no clear D gene. Germline V gene sequence: CDR1 KGHDR, CDR2 SFDVKD. CDR3 size: 15 residues. V dropped 4 bases and J dropped 2 bases, with 12 bases sitting between them. The CDR3 nucleotides are TGTGCCACCAGTGACCGGGCGGATCTCACAGATACGCAGTATTTT. Translation gives CATSDRADLTDTQYF.